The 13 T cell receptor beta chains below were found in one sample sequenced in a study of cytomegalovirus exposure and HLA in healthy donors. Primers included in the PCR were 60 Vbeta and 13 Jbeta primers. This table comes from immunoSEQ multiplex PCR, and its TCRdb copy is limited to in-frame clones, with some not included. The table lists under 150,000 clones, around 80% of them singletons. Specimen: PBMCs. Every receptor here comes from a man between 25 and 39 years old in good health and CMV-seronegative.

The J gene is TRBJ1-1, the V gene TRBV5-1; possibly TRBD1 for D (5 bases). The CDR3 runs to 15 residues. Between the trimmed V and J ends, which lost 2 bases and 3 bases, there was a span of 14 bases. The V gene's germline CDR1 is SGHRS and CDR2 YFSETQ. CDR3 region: CASSFGGGGDTEAFF. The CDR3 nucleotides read TGCGCCAGCAGCTTCGGGGGAGGAGGGGACACTGAAGCTTTCTTT.

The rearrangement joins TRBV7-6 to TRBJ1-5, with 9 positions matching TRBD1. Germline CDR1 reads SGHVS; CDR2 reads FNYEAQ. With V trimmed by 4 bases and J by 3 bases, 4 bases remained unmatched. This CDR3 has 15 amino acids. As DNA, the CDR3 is TGTGCCAGCAGCTCCGGGACAGGGCACAATCAGCCCCAGCATTTT. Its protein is CASSSGTGHNQPQHF.

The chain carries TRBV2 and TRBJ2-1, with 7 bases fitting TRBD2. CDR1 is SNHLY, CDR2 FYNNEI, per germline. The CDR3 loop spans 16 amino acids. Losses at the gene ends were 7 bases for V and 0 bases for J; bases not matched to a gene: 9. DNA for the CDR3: TGTGCCAGCACCCTGGGGGGGGGTCGCTCCTACAATGAGCAGTTCTTC. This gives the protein CASTLGGGRSYNEQFF.

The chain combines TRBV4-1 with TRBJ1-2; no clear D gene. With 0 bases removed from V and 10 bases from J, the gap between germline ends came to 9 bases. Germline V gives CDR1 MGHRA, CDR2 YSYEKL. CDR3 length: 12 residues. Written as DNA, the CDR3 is TGCGCCAGCAGCCAAGATGGGAGAGCCTACACCTTC. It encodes CASSQDGRAYTF.

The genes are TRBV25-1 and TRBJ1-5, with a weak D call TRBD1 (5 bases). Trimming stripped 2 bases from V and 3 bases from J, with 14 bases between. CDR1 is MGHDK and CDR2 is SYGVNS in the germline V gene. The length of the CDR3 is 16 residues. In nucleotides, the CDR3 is TGTGCCAGCAGTGAAGGTGCCGGGGGAAACAATCAGCCCCAGCATTTT. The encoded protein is CASSEGAGGNNQPQHF.

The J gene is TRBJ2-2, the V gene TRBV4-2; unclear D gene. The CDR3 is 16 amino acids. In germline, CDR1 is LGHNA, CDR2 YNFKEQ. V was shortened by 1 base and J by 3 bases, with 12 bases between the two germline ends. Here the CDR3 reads CASSQGAPSHTGELFF. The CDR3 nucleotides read TGTGCCAGCAGCCAAGGGGCTCCTTCTCACACCGGGGAGCTGTTTTTT.

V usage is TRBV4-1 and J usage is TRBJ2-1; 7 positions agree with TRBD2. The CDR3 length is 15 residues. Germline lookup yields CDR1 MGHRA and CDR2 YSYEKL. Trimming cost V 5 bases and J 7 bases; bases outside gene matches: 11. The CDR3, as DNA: TGCGCCAGCAGCTCAAGCGGGGAGGATTTAAATGAGCAGTTCTTC. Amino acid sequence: CASSSSGEDLNEQFF.

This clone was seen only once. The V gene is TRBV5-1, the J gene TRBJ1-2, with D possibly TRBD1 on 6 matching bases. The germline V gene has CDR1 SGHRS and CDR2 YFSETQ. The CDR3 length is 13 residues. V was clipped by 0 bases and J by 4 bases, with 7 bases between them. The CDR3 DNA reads TGCGCCAGCAGCTTGGGAGGGGGCTATGGCTACACCTTC. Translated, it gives CASSLGGGYGYTF.

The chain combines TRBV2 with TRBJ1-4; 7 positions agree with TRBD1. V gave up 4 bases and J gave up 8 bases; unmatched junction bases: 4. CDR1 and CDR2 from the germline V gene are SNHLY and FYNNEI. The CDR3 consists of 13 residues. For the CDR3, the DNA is TGTGCCAGCAGTGTTGGGACAGTAGAAAAACTGTTTTTT. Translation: CASSVGTVEKLFF.

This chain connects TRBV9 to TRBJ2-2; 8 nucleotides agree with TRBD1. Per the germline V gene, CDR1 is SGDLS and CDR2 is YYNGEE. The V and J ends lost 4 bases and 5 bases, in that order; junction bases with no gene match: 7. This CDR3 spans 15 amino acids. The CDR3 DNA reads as TGTGCCAGCAGCTCAGGACAGGGACAGACCGGGGAGCTGTTTTTT. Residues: CASSSGQGQTGELFF.

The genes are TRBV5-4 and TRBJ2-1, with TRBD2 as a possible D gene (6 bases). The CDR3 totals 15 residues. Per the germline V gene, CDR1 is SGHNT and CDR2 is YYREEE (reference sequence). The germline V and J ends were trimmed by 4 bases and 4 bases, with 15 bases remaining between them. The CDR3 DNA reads TGTGCCAGCAGCCCGGGACTTAGTCCTTACAATGAGCAGTTCTTC. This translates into CASSPGLSPYNEQFF. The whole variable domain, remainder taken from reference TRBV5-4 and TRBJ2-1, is ETGVTQSPTHLIKTRGQQVTLRCSSQSGHNTVSWYQQALGQGPQFIFQYYREEENGRGNFPPRFSGLQFPNYSSELNVNALELDDSALYLCASSPGLSPYNEQFFGPGTRLTVL.

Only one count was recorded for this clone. CDR3 bases: TGCAGCGTTGAAGATCAAGGGGACCCGGGACAGGTCTACGAGCAGTACTTC. This translates into CSVEDQGDPGQVYEQYF. The V gene is TRBV29-1, the J gene TRBJ2-7; 8 positions match TRBD1. CDR3 length: 17 residues. Germline V gives CDR1 SQVTM, CDR2 ANQGSEA. V was pared by 0 bases and J by 3 bases, with 13 bases of the junction left unmatched.

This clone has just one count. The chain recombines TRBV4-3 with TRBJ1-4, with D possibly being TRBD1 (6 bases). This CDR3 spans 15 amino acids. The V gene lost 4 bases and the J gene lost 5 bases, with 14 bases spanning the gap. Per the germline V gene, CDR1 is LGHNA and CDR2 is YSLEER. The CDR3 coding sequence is TGCGCCAGCAGCCCCCGGGACATGAGGAATGAAAAACTGTTTTTT. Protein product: CASSPRDMRNEKLFF.